This TCR beta chain was recorded in a study of cytomegalovirus exposure and HLA in healthy donors. Study information: An early data release held 75 million to 100 million unique TCRs from HLA-typed donors.

With 60 Vbeta and 13 Jbeta primers, the PCR was carried out. The table came from immunoSEQ multiplex PCR; TCRdb's copy has only in-frame clones and leaves some out. The data show over 150,000 clones, around 83% seen once. The study, taken as a whole, reports: Among TCR beta chains of equal frequency, HLA-associated ones were more clonally expanded in a later analysis.

Of note for this clone: As yet, its antigen is unknown.

This clonotype originated in a girl aged 2-15 years in good health and CMV-seropositive. Material: PBMCs.

The CDR3 coding sequence is TGTGCCAGCAGTTACTCGGTAGCGGGAGAGGTTGAGCAGTTCTTC. This encodes CASSYSVAGEVEQFF. J is TRBJ2-1 and V is TRBV6-6; 9 bases agree with TRBD2. Germline V gene data show CDR1 as MNHNY and CDR2 as SVGAGI (reference sequence). V dropped 0 bases and J dropped 9; count of bases not matched to a gene: 6. The CDR3 is 15 residues long.